The TCR beta chain under discussion was sequenced for a study of OX40 agonist ivuxolimab in advanced cancers. A note on the overall study: Ivuxolimab, which targeted the costimulatory receptor OX40 (CD134), was an agonistic, fully human IgG2 monoclonal antibody. Intravenous ivuxolimab was administered to patients every 2 weeks at six dose levels: 0.01, 0.1, 0.3, 1.5, 3 and 10 mg/kg. Of the 50 to 55 patients in dose escalation, about 19 had hepatocellular carcinoma, about 15 had melanoma, 9 had renal cell carcinoma and 9 had head and neck cancer. In the dose-escalation cohort, more than 80% of patients were male, and the mean age was around 65 years with a range of roughly 23 to 79. Prior anti-PD-1, anti-PD-L1 or anti-CTLA-4 therapy was permitted, and about 40% of dose-escalation patients had received checkpoint inhibitors. Partial responses were achieved by three dose-escalation patients, of whom one had hepatocellular carcinoma and two had cutaneous melanoma. The point of sequencing TCRbeta in the periphery was to test whether ivuxolimab changed TCR sequence diversity and drove clonal T-cell expansion. The monotherapy dose-escalation portion (N ≈ 52 patients) of the phase I ivuxolimab trial is reported in the paper.

Trimming at the junction amounts to 8 bases on V and 5 bases on J, and the germline ends lie 15 bases apart. Including cysteine and phenylalanine, the CDR3 has 14 amino acids. Only CDR3 DNA remains: 42 bases, in frame from the first base. Reading the germline V gene (reference sequence) gives CDR1 SEHNR and CDR2 FQNEAQ. General study outcomes and caveats: Low levels of normalized T-cell clonal expansion were also shown by some nonresponding patients. In the 0.1-3.0 mg/kg groups, partial responders were among the patients with the lowest normalized peripheral clonal expansion, particularly in CD8+ T cells. The antigen specificity of the clonally expanded peripheral T cells was not determined. On average, CD8+ T cells showed more expanded clones than CD4+ T cells after ivuxolimab. At doses of 0.1 to 3.0 mg/kg, clonal expansion of both CD4+ and CD8+ T cells in blood was seen between baseline and week 6.

Comments on this clone: Its antigen is still unknown. No base-level quality is on record; no much larger clone is a single base apart.

For sequencing of the TCRbeta CDR3 region, genomic DNA was extracted from the sorted cells. The immunoSEQ Assay was used for sequencing of TCRbeta CDR3 regions. What TCRdb holds here is the immuneACCESS table cut down to in-frame rearrangements. Part of the clones is not present; checked against another copy, under half of the missing clones reflect an unresolved V gene, and the others are unexplained. This sample gives 60,000 or so clones in total; roughly 87% of them show up just once. 11% of the sample comes from the top ten. The trial excluded patients who had a history of autoimmune disease or who were on systemic immunosuppression. Peripheral blood for TCR sequencing was drawn from every dose cohort at baseline, at cycle 4 day 1 and at cycle 7 day 1. The samples were drawn from a first-in-human, open-label, multicenter phase I dose-escalation trial of ivuxolimab. Adults with locally advanced or metastatic melanoma, renal cell carcinoma, hepatocellular carcinoma or head and neck squamous cell carcinoma were enrolled in the trial. CD4+ and CD8+ T cells were sorted separately from peripheral blood before TCR sequencing.

The clonotype originates from an adult with an advanced solid tumor such as melanoma, head and neck, liver or kidney cancer. Source: CD4+ or CD8+ T cells sorted from blood, taken in a trial of the OX40 agonist ivuxolimab. This chain is built from TRBV7-9 and TRBJ2-2, with the D gene call left open. The CDR3 in this case is CASSAFLGTGELFF. The DNA sequence is given as TGTGCCAGCTCTGCCTTCCTTGGGACCGGGGAGCTGTTTTTT. Full variable domain (CDR3 extended with the reference TRBV7-9 and TRBJ2-2 proteins): DTGVSQNPRHKITKRGQNVTFRCDPISEHNRLYWYRQTLGQGPEFLTYFQNEAQLEKSRLLSDRFSAERPKGSFSTLEIQRTEQGDSAMYLCASSAFLGTGELFFGEGSRLTVL.